A selection of T cell receptor beta chains follows, all from one sample in a study of identical twins. TCRdb processed the 5' RACE reads anew with MiXCR; each CDR3 protein has one entry. The sample contains 450,000 or so distinct CDR3 sequences, roughly 20% of which appear only once. Sequencing input: naive T cells sorted from blood. These receptors all come from a man between 45 and 60 years old in good health. Both conserved end residues are part of each CDR3. The order of the fields is V gene, D gene, clone size, J gene, CDR3 DNA, CDR3 protein. D genes are given only for firm matches. Clone size is shown for a subset of rows, as once, few, many or a class of expanded clone.

TRBV5-1,TRBD2,few,TRBJ2-5,TGCGCCAGCAGCTTGAGACCTAGCGGGGGGCAGCAAGAGACCCAGTACTTC,CASSLRPSGGQQETQYF
TRBV29-1,TRBD1,many,TRBJ2-7,TGCAGCGTTTATACTCCCGGGACAGGGATCTACGAGCAGTACTTC,CSVYTPGTGIYEQYF
TRBV19,-,few,TRBJ1-6,TGTGCCAGTAGTATTCGGGGGTATGGATTTTCGGGTAATTCACCCCTCCACTTT,CASSIRGYGFSGNSPLHF
TRBV28,TRBD2,-,TRBJ2-7,TGTGCCAGCAGTAAGAGCGGGAGGGGCTACGAGCAGTACTTC,CASSKSGRGYEQYF
TRBV27,TRBD2,few,TRBJ2-1,TGTGCCAGCAGTTTATTTGGTAGCGGGTACAATGAGCAGTTCTTC,CASSLFGSGYNEQFF
TRBV6-5,TRBD1,many,TRBJ1-6,TGTGCCAGCAGTTACACCGGGACAGGGGTCTCACCCCTCCACTTT,CASSYTGTGVSPLHF
TRBV5-6,TRBD1,-,TRBJ1-1,TGTGCCAGCAGCCCACAGGGGGCCGAGGCTGAAGCTTTCTTT,CASSPQGAEAEAFF
TRBV2,TRBD2,many,TRBJ2-7,TGTGCCAGCCTCAGCGGGGGGGGCTCCGAGCAGTACTTC,CASLSGGGSEQYF
TRBV7-6,-,many,TRBJ2-2,TGTGCCAGCAGTGCTGCCTGGGAGCTGTTTTTT,CASSAAWELFF
TRBV3-1,-,once,TRBJ1-2,TGTGCCAGCAGCCATCCTACAGGGACCTATGGCTACACCTTC,CASSHPTGTYGYTF
TRBV5-1,-,many,TRBJ2-5,TGCGCCAGCAGTATCCGGGGAGGAGAGACCCAGTACTTC,CASSIRGGETQYF
TRBV20-1,-,many,TRBJ2-1,TGCAGTGCTAGAGACATGAGCTCCTACAATGAGCAGTTCTTC,CSARDMSSYNEQFF
TRBV28,-,-,TRBJ1-1,TGTGCCAGCATCCGGGGGCGCACTGAAGCTTTCTTT,CASIRGRTEAFF
TRBV20-1,-,few,TRBJ2-1,TGCAGTGCTAGCGGGATCAACAATGAGCAGTTCTTC,CSASGINNEQFF
TRBV7-9,-,many,TRBJ2-3,TGTGCCAGCAGCTTCGGGACTACAGATACGCAGTATTTT,CASSFGTTDTQYF
TRBV29-1,TRBD2,few,TRBJ2-3,TGCACCGGGGGGGCTAACACAGATACGCAGTATTTT,CTGGANTDTQYF
TRBV5-1,TRBD2,few,TRBJ2-1,TGCGCCAGCTCGCGGGGGGTCGGCCATGAGCAGTTCTTC,CASSRGVGHEQFF
TRBV5-1,-,many,TRBJ1-1,TGCGCCAGCAGCTTGGCAGGACGATCCGAAGCTTTCTTT,CASSLAGRSEAFF
TRBV3-1,TRBD2,-,TRBJ2-1,TGTGCCAGCAGCGGGACTAGCGGGAGGAGCTCCTACAATGAGCAGTTCTTC,CASSGTSGRSSYNEQFF
TRBV12-3/TRBV12-4,TRBD2,few,TRBJ2-1,TGTGCCAGCAGTTTGGTCACACTAGCGGGGTACAATGAGCAGTTCTTC,CASSLVTLAGYNEQFF
TRBV7-2,-,-,TRBJ2-7,TGTGCCAGCAGCTTACTAAAGTGGCACGGATTGTACTTC,CASSLLKWHGLYF
TRBV27,-,few,TRBJ1-2,TGTGCCAGCAGATCTTCGTGGGCTTCGGATGGCTACACCTTC,CASRSSWASDGYTF
TRBV5-1,TRBD2,few,TRBJ2-3,TGCGCCAGCAGCTCATGGACTAGCGGGCCAGATACGCAGTATTTT,CASSSWTSGPDTQYF
TRBV12-3/TRBV12-4,TRBD1,many,TRBJ2-7,TGTGCCAGCAGCAGGACAGGGGGTTTTAACGAGCAGTACTTC,CASSRTGGFNEQYF
TRBV20-1,-,few,TRBJ1-1,TGCAGTGCTAGAAAGGACCGTTACACTGAAGCTTTCTTT,CSARKDRYTEAFF
TRBV20-1,TRBD2,many,TRBJ2-7,TGCAGTGCCGTCCGGGGGGGCTCCCGCTACGAGCAGTACTTC,CSAVRGGSRYEQYF
TRBV6-2/TRBV6-3,-,few,TRBJ2-3,TGTGCCAGCAGTTTCATCCCAGGGTCGCGTCCAGATACGCAGTATTTT,CASSFIPGSRPDTQYF
TRBV7-2,-,few,TRBJ2-1,TGTGCCAGCAGCTTAGATTGGGGGTCCTACAATGAGCAGTTCTTC,CASSLDWGSYNEQFF
TRBV10-3,-,few,TRBJ2-7,TGTGCCATCAGTGAGCAGGCGGGCAGGGGTAAGAAGTACTTC,CAISEQAGRGKKYF
TRBV11-3,TRBD1,-,TRBJ2-1,TGTGCCAGCAGCCCCGGACAGGGGAACAATGAGCAGTTCTTC,CASSPGQGNNEQFF
TRBV29-1,-,-,TRBJ1-1,TGCAGCGTTGGACAACTGAACACTGAAGCTTTCTTT,CSVGQLNTEAFF
TRBV10-3,-,few,TRBJ1-1,TGTGCCATCAGTGACCCACTGGGGAGGCGGGGTACTGAAGCTTTCTTT,CAISDPLGRRGTEAFF
TRBV7-2,-,many,TRBJ2-5,TGTGCCAGCAGCTTAGGATTTATGATCCAAGAGACCCAGTACTTC,CASSLGFMIQETQYF
TRBV10-3,-,many,TRBJ2-1,TGTGCCATCAGGGACTACTACAATGAGCAGTTCTTC,CAIRDYYNEQFF
TRBV5-1,TRBD2,many,TRBJ2-1,TGCGCCAGCAGCCCAGGGACTAGCGGGAGAAGTGAGCAGTTCTTC,CASSPGTSGRSEQFF
TRBV4-1,-,few,TRBJ1-4,TGCGCCAGCAGCCAAGATCGCCTGGGCCCCGAAAAACTGTTTTTT,CASSQDRLGPEKLFF
TRBV5-1,TRBD2,-,TRBJ2-3,TGCGCCAGCACAAGGACTAGCGGGGCTAGCACAGATACGCAGTATTTT,CASTRTSGASTDTQYF
TRBV12-3/TRBV12-4,-,few,TRBJ2-2,TGTGCCAGCAGTCGGGTCACCGGGGAGCTGTTTTTT,CASSRVTGELFF
TRBV18,-,many,TRBJ2-7,TGTGCCAGCTCACCCGACCCACTCTCCTACGAGCAGTACTTC,CASSPDPLSYEQYF
TRBV28,-,many,TRBJ2-1,TGTGCCAGCAGCCGTATGGTATACAATGAGCAGTTCTTC,CASSRMVYNEQFF
TRBV6-2/TRBV6-3,TRBD2,-,TRBJ2-5,TGTGCCAGCAGTTACTCTTCCCTAGCGGGGGAGGTAGAGACCCAGTACTTC,CASSYSSLAGEVETQYF